The T cell receptor beta chain under discussion was sequenced for a study of identical twins. In this sample, this clonotype turned up a few times. TCRdb independently ran MiXCR on the 5' RACE reads; one entry per CDR3 protein. The sample holds around 650,000 distinct CDR3 sequences, around 7.4% seen once. These data were also filed under a second study, of yellow fever vaccine responses in identical twins.

The receptor comes from a woman younger than 35 in good health. The sequenced material came from PBMCs.

The CDR3 DNA is TGCGCCAGCAGTCCCCAGACAGAAACCAACACCGGGGAGCTGTTTTTT. This gives the protein CASSPQTETNTGELFF. The J gene is TRBJ2-2, the V gene TRBV5-1; TRBD1 might be the D (5 bases). Germline V CDR1 and CDR2: SGHRS, YFSETQ. The V end was cut by 5 bases, the J end by 2 bases, with 16 bases between. This CDR3 has 16 residues.